The clone carrying this T cell receptor beta chain has more than one count but fewer than ten. Its antigen remains unknown. Library preparation (for TCRbeta) was performed with unique molecular identifiers. TCRdb used MiXCR to reprocess the PCR reads, holding one entry per CDR3 protein. Here the sample spans about 500,000 distinct CDR3 sequences, 11% being singletons. The source of the sample is a study of T-cell reconstitution after alpha-beta-depleted transplantation in children. General study results and limits: There were some patients whose high TCRbeta diversity at day 60 came from surviving recipient T cells and thymic progenitors. Fresh T-cell production supplied most of the T-cell counts and diversity seen one year after transplant. Two months or so post-transplant, alpha-beta T cells reportedly derived from several hundred expanded graft clones.

Germline V lookup: CDR1 SEHNR, CDR2 FQNEAQ (reference sequence). The V and J ends lost 3 bases and 7 bases, in that order; junction bases with no gene match: 2. This CDR3 is 13 amino acids long. The source is a female patient aged 2-9 years who had a stem cell transplant for aplastic anemia, so the T cells may come from the graft donor. The chain links TRBV7-9 to TRBJ2-1, with 8 positions matching TRBD1. Specimen: PBMCs, mostly from graft donor cells, collected 180 days after TCRalphabeta/CD19-depleted stem cell transplant. As DNA, the CDR3 is TGTGCCAGCAGCTTGGACAGGGCGAATGAGCAGTTCTTC. As protein: CASSLDRANEQFF.